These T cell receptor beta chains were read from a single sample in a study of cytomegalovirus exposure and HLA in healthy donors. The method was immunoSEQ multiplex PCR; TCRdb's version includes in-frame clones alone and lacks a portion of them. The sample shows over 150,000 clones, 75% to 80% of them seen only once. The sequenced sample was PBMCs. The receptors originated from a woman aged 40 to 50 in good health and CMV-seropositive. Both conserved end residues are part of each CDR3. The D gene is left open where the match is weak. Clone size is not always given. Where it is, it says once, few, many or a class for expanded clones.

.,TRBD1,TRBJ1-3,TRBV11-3,TGTGCCAGCAGCTTGGGGACAGGGCTGGACGGGGGCTCTGGAAACACCATATATTTT,CASSLGTGLDGGSGNTIYF
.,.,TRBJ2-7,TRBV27,TGTGCCAGCAGTTTATTTAGAGGGAGCGGAAACGAGCAGTACTTC,CASSLFRGSGNEQYF
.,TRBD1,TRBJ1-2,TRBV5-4,TGTGCCAGCAGCTCGAGGACAGGGGCCCTTTATGGCTACACCTTC,CASSSRTGALYGYTF
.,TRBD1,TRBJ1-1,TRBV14,TGTGCCAGCAGCCCCAACAGGGGCGTGAACACTGAAGCTTTCTTT,CASSPNRGVNTEAFF
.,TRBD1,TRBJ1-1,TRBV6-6,TGTGCCAGCCAGACAGGGGCGGGGAACACTGAAGCTTTCTTT,CASQTGAGNTEAFF
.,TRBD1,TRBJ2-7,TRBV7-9,TGTGCCAGCAGCTTAGCACAGGGGTTGGGCGAGCAGTACTTC,CASSLAQGLGEQYF
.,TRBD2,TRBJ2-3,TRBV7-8,TGTGCCAGCAGCTCAATCGAGCGGGGGGGAACAGATACGCAGTATTTT,CASSSIERGGTDTQYF
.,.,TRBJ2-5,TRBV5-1,TGCGCCAGCAGCCCGGTGGGGAGCGGGCAAGAGACCCAGTACTTC,CASSPVGSGQETQYF
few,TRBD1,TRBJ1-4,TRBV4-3,TGCGCCAGCAGCCGCCAAGGGGGCTCGGATGAAAAACTGTTTTTT,CASSRQGGSDEKLFF
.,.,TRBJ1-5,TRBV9,TGTGCCAGCAGCGTAGATCCCTTTAGCAATCAGCCCCAGCATTTT,CASSVDPFSNQPQHF
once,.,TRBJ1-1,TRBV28,TGTGCCAGCAGCAGTCCCATGAACACTGAAGCTTTCTTT,CASSSPMNTEAFF
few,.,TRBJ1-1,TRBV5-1,TGCGCCAGCAGCTTGGCGGAAGGGGGAACTGAAGCTTTCTTT,CASSLAEGGTEAFF
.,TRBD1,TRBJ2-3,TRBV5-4,TGTGCCAGCAGCCCACTTCTACAACAGGGGCTCCCAGATACGCAGTATTTT,CASSPLLQQGLPDTQYF
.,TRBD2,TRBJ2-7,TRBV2,TGTGCCAGCAGTGAATTCGTCTCGGGGGGGGAGCAGTACTTC,CASSEFVSGGEQYF
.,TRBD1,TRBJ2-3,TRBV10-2,TGCGCCAGCAGTGGACAGGGGTTGAGCACAGATACGCAGTATTTT,CASSGQGLSTDTQYF
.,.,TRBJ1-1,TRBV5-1,TGCGCCAGCAGCTTGGAGCTGCCCGTGAACACTGAAGCTTTCTTT,CASSLELPVNTEAFF
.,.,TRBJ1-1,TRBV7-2,TGTGCCAGCAGCTGGCAAACAGGGCCTGGGAACACTGAAGCTTTCTTT,CASSWQTGPGNTEAFF
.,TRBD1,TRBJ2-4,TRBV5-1,TGCGCCAGCAGCTACGACAGGGCGAATCAGTACTTC,CASSYDRANQYF
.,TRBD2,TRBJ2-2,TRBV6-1,TGTGCCAGCAGTGAAGTGGTAGCGGGGGGCCCCGACACCGGGGAGCTGTTTTTT,CASSEVVAGGPDTGELFF
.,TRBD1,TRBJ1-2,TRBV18,TGTGCCAGCTCACCCGGGACAGGGATTCATGGCTACACCTTC,CASSPGTGIHGYTF
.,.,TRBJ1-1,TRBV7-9,TGTGCCAGCAGCTCGGGGGGGATCGGCGCTTTCTTT,CASSSGGIGAFF
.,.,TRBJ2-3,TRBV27,TGTGCCAGCAGGGGGCCTTCAGAGAGCAGCACGCAGTATTTT,CASRGPSESSTQYF
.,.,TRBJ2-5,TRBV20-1,TGCAGTGCCATTAGGGGAGAGACCCAGTACTTC,CSAIRGETQYF
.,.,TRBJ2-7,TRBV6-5,TGTGCCAGCAACCAGGCGGACAAGACCTACGAGCAGTACTTC,CASNQADKTYEQYF
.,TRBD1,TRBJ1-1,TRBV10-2,TGCGCCAGCAGTGACCGGGAGGGGGCTCGCGGCACTGAAGCTTTCTTT,CASSDREGARGTEAFF
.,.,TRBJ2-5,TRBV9,TGTGCCAGCAGCGTAGGGCTAGCGAAGGAGACCCAGTACTTC,CASSVGLAKETQYF
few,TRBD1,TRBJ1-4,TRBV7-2,TGTGCCAGCAGCTCGACAGGGGGAGGGAATGAAAAACTGTTTTTT,CASSSTGGGNEKLFF
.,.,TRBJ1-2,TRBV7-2,TGTGCCAGCAGCTATGATCGGGCCTTAGGGGGTGGCTACACCTTC,CASSYDRALGGGYTF
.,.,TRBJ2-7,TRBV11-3,TGTGCCAGCAGCTCAATTCAAGGGGAAGAGCAGTACTTC,CASSSIQGEEQYF
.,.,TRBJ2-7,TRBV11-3,TGTGCCAGCAGCTTCACAGGGGCGGGAGAGCAGTACTTC,CASSFTGAGEQYF
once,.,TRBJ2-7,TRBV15,TGTGCCACCAGCAGACAAAGAGGAGGGAGCGAGCAGTACTTC,CATSRQRGGSEQYF
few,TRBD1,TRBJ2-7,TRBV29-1,TGCAGCGTTGGGGACAGGTCCGACGAGCAGTACTTC,CSVGDRSDEQYF
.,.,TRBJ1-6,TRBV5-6,TGTGCCAGCAGCTTGGTTTCGGCAGGGCACTCCTATAATTCACCCCTCCACTTT,CASSLVSAGHSYNSPLHF
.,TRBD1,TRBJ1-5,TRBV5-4,TGTGCCAGCAGCTTGCAGGGGGATAATCAGCCCCAGCATTTT,CASSLQGDNQPQHF
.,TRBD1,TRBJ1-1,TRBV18,TGTGCCAGCTCACTTGACAGGGACACTGAAGCTTTCTTT,CASSLDRDTEAFF
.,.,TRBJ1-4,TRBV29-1,TGCAGCGTCCTTGAGCGGGGAAAACTGTTTTTT,CSVLERGKLFF
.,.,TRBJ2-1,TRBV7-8,TGTGCCAGCGGCCGAGACAAATACAATGAGCAGTTCTTC,CASGRDKYNEQFF
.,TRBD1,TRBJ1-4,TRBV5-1,TGCGCCAGCAGCTTTGGTGGGACAGGGGCTGAAAAACTGTTTTTT,CASSFGGTGAEKLFF
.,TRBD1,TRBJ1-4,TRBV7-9,TGTGCCAGCAGCCGCCGGGACAGGGGGGATGAAAAACTGTTTTTT,CASSRRDRGDEKLFF
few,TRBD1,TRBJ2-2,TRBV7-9,TGTGCCAGCAGCTTAGTTGGCTTCGGGGACAGGCACTACACCGGGGAGCTGTTTTTT,CASSLVGFGDRHYTGELFF
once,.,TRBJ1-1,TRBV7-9,TGTGCCAGCAGCCCTTCCGAGACAGCGAACACTGAAGCTTTCTTT,CASSPSETANTEAFF
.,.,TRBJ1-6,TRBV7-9,TGTGCCAGCAGCTTAATAGGGGGTAGTTCACCCCTCCACTTT,CASSLIGGSSPLHF